Shown below are 10 T cell receptor beta chains from a single sample sequenced in a study of identical twins. TCRdb ran MiXCR on the 5' RACE reads and lists one entry per CDR3 protein. Among approximately 410,000 distinct CDR3 sequences listed, 15% to 20% were seen once. Material: naive T cells sorted from blood. The receptors here all came from a man aged 50 or older in good health.

This clonotype is a singleton in its sample. The chain carries TRBV7-9 and TRBJ2-3, with 9 bases identical to TRBD2. V shed 3 bases, J shed 6 bases, and the junction held 7 bases outside the gene matches. The CDR3 runs to 15 residues. Germline assignment: CDR1 SEHNR and CDR2 FQNEAQ (reference sequence). The CDR3 spells CASSFAGLAFDTQYF. Here the CDR3 DNA reads TGTGCCAGCAGCTTCGCGGGACTAGCATTCGATACGCAGTATTTT.

This clonotype was detected only a few times. For the CDR3, the DNA is TGCAGTGCCGCGACTAGCGGGAGCTCCTACGAGCAGTACTTC. Translating gives CSAATSGSSYEQYF. The chain combines TRBV20-1 with TRBJ2-7; 12 bases fit TRBD2. This CDR3 contains 14 residues. CDR1 and CDR2 from the germline V gene are DFQATT and SNEGSKA (reference sequence). V shed 6 bases, J shed 0 bases, and the junction held 3 bases outside the gene matches.

This clonotype has a count of ten or more. CDR3 loop: CSVESTTYEQYF. For the CDR3, the DNA is TGCAGCGTTGAGTCGACTACCTACGAGCAGTACTTC. V and J are TRBV29-1 and TRBJ2-7; a weak D match, TRBD2 (5 bases). There are 12 residues in the CDR3. Trimming removed 3 bases from V and 2 bases from J, with 8 bases in between. Germline CDR1 is SQVTM and CDR2 is ANQGSEA.

This clonotype was counted ten times or more. V gene TRBV20-1 combines with J gene TRBJ2-7; perhaps TRBD2 as D (5 bases). This CDR3 has 13 amino acids. Trimming removed 6 bases from V and 0 bases from J, with 12 bases in between. Germline assignment: CDR1 DFQATT and CDR2 SNEGSKA (reference sequence). CDR3 loop: CSAWTQSSYEQYF. The CDR3 DNA reads TGCAGTGCGTGGACTCAGAGCTCCTACGAGCAGTACTTC.

The sample holds a few counts of this clonotype. The chain has TRBV4-2 and TRBJ2-2, with D perhaps matching TRBD1 (6 bases). V dropped 1 base and J dropped 6 bases, with 15 bases sitting between them. CDR3 size: 16 residues. In germline, CDR1 is LGHNA, CDR2 YNFKEQ. DNA for the CDR3: TGTGCCAGCAGCCAAGTAAACCAAGGGGGTCCCGGGGAGCTGTTTTTT. It yields the protein CASSQVNQGGPGELFF.

V is TRBV11-2 and J is TRBJ2-2; 8 nucleotides align to TRBD1. Germline CDR1 and CDR2: SGHAT and FQNNGV. The CDR3 is 17 residues long. V gave up 4 bases and J gave up 5 bases; unmatched junction bases: 12. The CDR3 DNA sequence: TGTGCCAGCAGCTATAAGTTACAGGGGGAGAAGACCGGGGAGCTGTTTTTT. Amino acid sequence: CASSYKLQGEKTGELFF.

This clonotype was counted once. Germline is not matched at one junction end, which may reflect a read error. The chain uses TRBV6-1 and TRBJ2-1; D may be TRBD1 (6 bases). The germline CDR1 and CDR2 sequences are MNHNS and SASEGT. The CDR3 is 15 amino acids. CDR3 in amino acids: CASSPGAAAINAQFF. CDR3 in DNA: TGTGCCAGCAGCCCAGGGGCGGCCGCAATCAATGCGCAGTTCTTC.

The rearrangement links TRBV15 to TRBJ2-7, with 7 positions matching TRBD1. V shed 10 bases and J 2 bases; nucleotides not matched to a gene: 20. This CDR3 has 17 amino acids. Germline V CDR1 and CDR2: LNHNV, YYDKDF (reference sequence). As DNA, the CDR3 is TGTGCCAAAATACTTGGGAATCACAGGGACAGAACCTACGAGCAGTACTTC. Translating it yields CAKILGNHRDRTYEQYF.

In its sample, this clonotype was seen many times. This chain connects TRBV11-2 to TRBJ2-1; 9 bases match TRBD1. This CDR3 has 16 residues. V trimming: 8 bases; J trimming: 7 bases; junction bases outside the gene matches: 15. Germline CDR1 SGHAT, CDR2 FQNNGV. CDR3 protein: CASGQPGQGNSNEQFF. In DNA, the CDR3 is TGTGCCAGCGGACAACCGGGACAGGGCAATTCGAATGAGCAGTTCTTC.

This clonotype showed up many times. The rearrangement uses TRBV28 and TRBJ2-1; 9 bases fit TRBD2. There are 16 residues in the CDR3. After removal of 1 base from V and 5 bases from J, the junction contained 6 bases not matched to a gene. Germline loops: CDR1 MDHEN, CDR2 SYDVKM. CDR3 in amino acids: CASSLLAGGPHNEQFF. In nucleotides, the CDR3 is TGTGCCAGCAGTTTATTGGCGGGAGGGCCCCACAATGAGCAGTTCTTC.